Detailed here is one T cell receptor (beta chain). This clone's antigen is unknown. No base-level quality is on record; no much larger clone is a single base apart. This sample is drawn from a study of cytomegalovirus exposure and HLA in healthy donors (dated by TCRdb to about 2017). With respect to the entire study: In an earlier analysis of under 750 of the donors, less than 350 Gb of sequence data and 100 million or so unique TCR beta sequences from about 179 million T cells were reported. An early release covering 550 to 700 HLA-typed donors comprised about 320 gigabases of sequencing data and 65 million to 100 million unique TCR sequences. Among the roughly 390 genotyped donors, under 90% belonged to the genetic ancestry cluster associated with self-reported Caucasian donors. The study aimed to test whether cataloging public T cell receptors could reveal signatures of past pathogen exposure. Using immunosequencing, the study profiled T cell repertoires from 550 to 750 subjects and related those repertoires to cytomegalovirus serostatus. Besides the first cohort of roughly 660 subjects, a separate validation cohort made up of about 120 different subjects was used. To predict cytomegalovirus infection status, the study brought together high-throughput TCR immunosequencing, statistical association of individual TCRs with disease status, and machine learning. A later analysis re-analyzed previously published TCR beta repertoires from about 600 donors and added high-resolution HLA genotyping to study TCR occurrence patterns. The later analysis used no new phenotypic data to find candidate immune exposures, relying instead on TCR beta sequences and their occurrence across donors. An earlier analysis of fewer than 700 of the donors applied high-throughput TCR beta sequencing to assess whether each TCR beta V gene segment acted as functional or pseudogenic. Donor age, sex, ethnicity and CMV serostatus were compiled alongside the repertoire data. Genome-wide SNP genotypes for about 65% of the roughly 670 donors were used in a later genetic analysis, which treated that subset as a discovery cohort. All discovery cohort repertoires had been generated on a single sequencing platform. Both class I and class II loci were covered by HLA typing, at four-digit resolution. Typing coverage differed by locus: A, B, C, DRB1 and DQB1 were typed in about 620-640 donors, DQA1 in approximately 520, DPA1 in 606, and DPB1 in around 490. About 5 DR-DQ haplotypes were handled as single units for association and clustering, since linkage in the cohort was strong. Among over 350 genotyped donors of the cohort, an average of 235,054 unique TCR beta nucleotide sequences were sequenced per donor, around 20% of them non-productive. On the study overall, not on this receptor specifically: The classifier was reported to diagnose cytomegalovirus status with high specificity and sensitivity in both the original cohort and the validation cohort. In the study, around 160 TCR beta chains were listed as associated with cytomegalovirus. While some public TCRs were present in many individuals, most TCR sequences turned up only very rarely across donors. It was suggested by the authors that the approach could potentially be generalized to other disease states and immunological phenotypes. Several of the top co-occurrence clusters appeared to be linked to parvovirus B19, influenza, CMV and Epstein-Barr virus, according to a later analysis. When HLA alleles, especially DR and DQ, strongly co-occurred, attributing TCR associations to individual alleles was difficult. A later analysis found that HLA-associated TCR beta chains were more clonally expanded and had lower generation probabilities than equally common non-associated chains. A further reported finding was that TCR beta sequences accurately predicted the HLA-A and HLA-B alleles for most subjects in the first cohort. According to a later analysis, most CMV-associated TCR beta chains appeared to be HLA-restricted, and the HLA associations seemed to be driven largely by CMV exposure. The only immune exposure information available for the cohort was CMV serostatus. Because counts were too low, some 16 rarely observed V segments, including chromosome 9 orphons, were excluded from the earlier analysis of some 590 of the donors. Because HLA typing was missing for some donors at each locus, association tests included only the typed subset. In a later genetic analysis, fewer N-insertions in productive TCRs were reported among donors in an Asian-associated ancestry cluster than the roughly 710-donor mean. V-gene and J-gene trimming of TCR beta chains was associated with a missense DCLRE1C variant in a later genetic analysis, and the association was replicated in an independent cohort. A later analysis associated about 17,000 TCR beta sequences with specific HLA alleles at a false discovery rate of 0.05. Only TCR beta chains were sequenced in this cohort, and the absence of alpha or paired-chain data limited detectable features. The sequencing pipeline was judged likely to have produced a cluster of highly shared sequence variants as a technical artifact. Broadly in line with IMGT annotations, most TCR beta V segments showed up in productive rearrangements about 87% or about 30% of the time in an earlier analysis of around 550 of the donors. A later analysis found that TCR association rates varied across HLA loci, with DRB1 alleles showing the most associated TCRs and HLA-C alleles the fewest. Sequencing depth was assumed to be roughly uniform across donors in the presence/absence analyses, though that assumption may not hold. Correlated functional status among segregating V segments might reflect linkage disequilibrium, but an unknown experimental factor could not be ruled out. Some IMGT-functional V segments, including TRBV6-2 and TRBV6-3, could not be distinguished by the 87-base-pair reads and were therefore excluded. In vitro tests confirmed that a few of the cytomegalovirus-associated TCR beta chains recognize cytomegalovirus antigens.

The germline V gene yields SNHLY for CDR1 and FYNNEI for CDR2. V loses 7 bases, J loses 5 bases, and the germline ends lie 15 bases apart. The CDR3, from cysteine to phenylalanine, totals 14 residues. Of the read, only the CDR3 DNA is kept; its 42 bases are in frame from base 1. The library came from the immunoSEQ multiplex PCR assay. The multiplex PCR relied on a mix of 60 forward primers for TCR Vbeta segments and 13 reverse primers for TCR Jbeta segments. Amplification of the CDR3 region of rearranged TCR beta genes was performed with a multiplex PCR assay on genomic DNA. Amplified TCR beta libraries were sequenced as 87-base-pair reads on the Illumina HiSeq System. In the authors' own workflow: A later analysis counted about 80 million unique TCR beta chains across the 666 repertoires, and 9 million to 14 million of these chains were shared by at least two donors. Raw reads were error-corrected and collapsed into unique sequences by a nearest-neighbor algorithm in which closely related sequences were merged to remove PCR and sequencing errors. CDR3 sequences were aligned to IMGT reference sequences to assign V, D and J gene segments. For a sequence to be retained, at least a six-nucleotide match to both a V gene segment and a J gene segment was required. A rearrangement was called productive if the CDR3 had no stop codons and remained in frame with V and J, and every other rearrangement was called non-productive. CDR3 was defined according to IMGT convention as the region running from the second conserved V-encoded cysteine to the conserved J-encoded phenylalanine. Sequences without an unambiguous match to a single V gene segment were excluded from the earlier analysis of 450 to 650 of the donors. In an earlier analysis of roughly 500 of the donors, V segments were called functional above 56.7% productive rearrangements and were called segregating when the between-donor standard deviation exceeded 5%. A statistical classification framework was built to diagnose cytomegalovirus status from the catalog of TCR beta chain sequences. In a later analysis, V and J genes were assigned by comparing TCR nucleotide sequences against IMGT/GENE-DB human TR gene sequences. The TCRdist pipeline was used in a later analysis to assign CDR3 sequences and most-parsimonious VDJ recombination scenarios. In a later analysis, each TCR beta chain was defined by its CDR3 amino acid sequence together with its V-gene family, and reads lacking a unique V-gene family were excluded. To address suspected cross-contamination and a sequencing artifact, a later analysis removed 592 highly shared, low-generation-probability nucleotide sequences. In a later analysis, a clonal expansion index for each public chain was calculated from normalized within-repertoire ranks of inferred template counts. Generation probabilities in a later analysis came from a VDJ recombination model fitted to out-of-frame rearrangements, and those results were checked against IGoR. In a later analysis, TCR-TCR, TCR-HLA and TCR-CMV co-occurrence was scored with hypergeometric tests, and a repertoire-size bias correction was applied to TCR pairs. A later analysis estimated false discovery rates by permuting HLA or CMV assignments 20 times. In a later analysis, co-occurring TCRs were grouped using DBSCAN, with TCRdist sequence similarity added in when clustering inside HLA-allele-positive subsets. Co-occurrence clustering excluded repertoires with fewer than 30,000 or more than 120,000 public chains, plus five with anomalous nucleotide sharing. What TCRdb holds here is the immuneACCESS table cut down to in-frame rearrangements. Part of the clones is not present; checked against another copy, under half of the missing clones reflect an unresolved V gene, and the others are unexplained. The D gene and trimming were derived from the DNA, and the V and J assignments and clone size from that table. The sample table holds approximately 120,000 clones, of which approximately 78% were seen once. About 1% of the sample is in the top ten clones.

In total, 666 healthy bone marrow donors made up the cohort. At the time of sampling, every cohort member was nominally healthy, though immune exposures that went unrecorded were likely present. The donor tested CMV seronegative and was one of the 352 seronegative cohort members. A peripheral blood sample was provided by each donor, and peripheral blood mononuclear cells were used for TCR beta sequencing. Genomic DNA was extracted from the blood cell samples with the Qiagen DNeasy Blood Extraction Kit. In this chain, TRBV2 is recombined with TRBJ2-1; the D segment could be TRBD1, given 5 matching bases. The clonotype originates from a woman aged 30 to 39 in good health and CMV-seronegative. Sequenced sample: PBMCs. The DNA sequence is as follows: TGTGCCAGCACCAACCCAGTAGGGGACAATGAGCAGTTCTTC. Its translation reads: CASTNPVGDNEQFF.